In its sample, the clone carrying this TCR beta chain was seen many times. Its antigen is currently unknown. Sequential positive selection took CD4 T cells first, then CD8 T cells. Cells stained for CD3, CD4, CD8, CD45RA and CD27 were sorted into four subsets. These data belong to a study of naive and memory T cell subsets. Broader study findings: There was no ground truth to check naive and memory subset results. Over 95% of naive TCR sequences appeared only once after error correction, unlike memory subsets.

Trimming took off 4 bases at V and 3 bases at J, with 12 bases between the two ends. CDR1 is SQVTM and CDR2 is ANQGSEA in the germline V gene. The CDR3 is 13 amino acids. Two oligonucleotides, mixed equimolar, formed the beta constant-region primer covering TRBC1 and TRBC2. TCRdb itself ran the UMI-ligation and nested PCR reads through MiXCR, one entry per CDR3 protein. The sample records under 100,000 distinct CDR3 sequences, approximately 6.5% being singletons. The rearrangement joins TRBV29-1 to TRBJ1-2; perhaps TRBD1 as D (5 bases). The sequence came from a human donor in good health. Material: central memory CD4+ T cells from blood. CDR3 DNA: TGCAGCGTTGTGAAGGACAACGACTATGGCTACACCTTC. Translating it yields CSVVKDNDYGYTF.